A selection of T cell receptor beta chains follows, all from one sample in a study of blood T cell repertoires in COVID-19. TCRdb keeps only in-frame clones here, not all; method: immunoSEQ multiplex PCR. The sample has approximately 74,000 clones, over 70% seen once. Source material: peripheral blood. Every receptor here comes from a man between 60 and 70 years old with acute or convalescent COVID-19. CDR3s include the opening cysteine and the closing phenylalanine or tryptophan. Size tells how often a clone was seen (once, few, many) or the class of an expanded clone, and some rows leave it out.

clone_size,v_call,j_call,cdr3_aa
.,TRBV7-2,TRBJ2-2,CASSRGLAGGELFF
.,TRBV3-1/TRBV3-2,TRBJ1-1,CASSQGLNTEAFF
once,TRBV6-5,TRBJ2-2,CASSPGQPNTGELFF
.,TRBV24-1,TRBJ1-5,CATSDPYQPQHF
.,TRBV5-1,TRBJ2-3,CASSLSGAGGVSSTQYF
.,TRBV6-5,TRBJ1-5,CASRQGNQPQHF
.,TRBV5-1,TRBJ1-1,CASSLHGGLNTEAFF
few,TRBV7-2,TRBJ1-5,CASSSNGGIYSNQPQHF
.,TRBV20-1,TRBJ1-2,CSASRGGGWGYTF
.,TRBV27,TRBJ1-3,CASSRERGPRNTIYF
.,TRBV2,TRBJ2-1,CASTFGDPRERGDNEQFF
.,TRBV4-3,TRBJ1-4,CASSPDRPTNEKLFF
.,TRBV5-1,TRBJ1-2,CASSLFEGGGGYTF